This TCR beta chain was profiled in a study of blood T cell repertoires in COVID-19. Turning to the study itself: Spain, Italy and the United States supplied samples that represented acute and convalescent COVID-19. PBMCs, B-cell-depleted T cells, or T cells provided the cDNA or gDNA that made up the material.

Original handling: Quantification of nucleated cells was approximated via reference gene primer amplification. TCRdb's table, derived via immunoSEQ multiplex PCR, lists solely in-frame clones and lacks some. The V and J calls and clone size were taken over from that table, and D and trimming were inferred from the DNA. This sample has roughly 150,000 clones, with about 81% found just once. The length of the CDR3 is 16 residues. Between the trimmed V and J ends, which lost 1 base and 2 bases, there was a span of 12 bases. Germline V gene lookup returns CDR1 SGHVS and CDR2 FQNEAQ. V is TRBV7-8 and J is TRBJ1-5; D might be TRBD1 (5 bases). This TCR was recovered from a woman over 75 with acute or convalescent COVID-19. Input material: peripheral blood. CDR3 residues: CASSLGAREGNQPQHF. Written as DNA, the CDR3 is TGTGCCAGCAGCTTAGGGGCCAGGGAGGGCAATCAGCCCCAGCATTTT.